This T cell receptor (beta chain) is drawn from a study of T cell repertoires in cytomegalovirus infection. Study-wide results and limits: The cumulative frequency of public TCR beta families identified carriers of CMV plus the relevant HLA. Ex vivo, HLA-C-restricted CMV-specific TCR beta clonotypes prevailed over the rest of the response.

TCRdb redid the calling of the reads with MiXCR, one entry per CDR3 protein. The table lists 200,000 to 300,000 distinct CDR3 sequences, roughly an eighth of them singletons. V was trimmed by 4 bases and J by 7 bases, leaving 20 bases between them. CDR1 and CDR2 from the germline V gene are MGHRA and YSYEKL. CDR3 length: 17 amino acids. As concerns this clonotype: Its target is not known.

V usage is TRBV4-1 and J usage is TRBJ1-6, with no clear D. This TCR was sampled from a human donor in good health (CMV status not recorded). Some clones in this sample may be carry-over from other donors' samples. Sequenced sample: PBMCs. The CDR3 loop is CASSRETGSLGNSPLHF. CDR3 in DNA: TGCGCCAGCAGCCGGGAAACGGGCTCGCTCGGAAATTCACCCCTCCACTTT.